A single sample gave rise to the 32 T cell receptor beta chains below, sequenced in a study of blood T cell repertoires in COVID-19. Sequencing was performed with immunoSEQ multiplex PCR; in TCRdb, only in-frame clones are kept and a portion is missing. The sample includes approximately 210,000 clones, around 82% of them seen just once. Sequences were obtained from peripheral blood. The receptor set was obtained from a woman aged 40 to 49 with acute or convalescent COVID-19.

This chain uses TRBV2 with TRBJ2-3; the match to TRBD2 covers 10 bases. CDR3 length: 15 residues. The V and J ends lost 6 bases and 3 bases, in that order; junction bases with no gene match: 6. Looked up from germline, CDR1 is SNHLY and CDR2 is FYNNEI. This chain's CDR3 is CASRRTSGRTDTQYF. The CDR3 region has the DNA TGTGCCAGCAGGAGGACTAGCGGTCGGACAGATACGCAGTATTTT. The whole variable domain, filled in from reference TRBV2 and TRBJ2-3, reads EPEVTQTPSHQVTQMGQEVILRCVPISNHLYFYWYRQILGQKVEFLVSFYNNEISEKSEIFDDQFSVERPDGSNFTLKIRSTKLEDSAMYFCASRRTSGRTDTQYFGPGTRLTVL.

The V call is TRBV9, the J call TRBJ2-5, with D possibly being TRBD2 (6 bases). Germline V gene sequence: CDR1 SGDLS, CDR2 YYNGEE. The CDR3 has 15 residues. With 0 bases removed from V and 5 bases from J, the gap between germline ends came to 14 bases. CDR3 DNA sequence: TGTGCCAGCAGCGTAGGGACCTCGGGAGTGGAGACCCAGTACTTC. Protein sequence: CASSVGTSGVETQYF.

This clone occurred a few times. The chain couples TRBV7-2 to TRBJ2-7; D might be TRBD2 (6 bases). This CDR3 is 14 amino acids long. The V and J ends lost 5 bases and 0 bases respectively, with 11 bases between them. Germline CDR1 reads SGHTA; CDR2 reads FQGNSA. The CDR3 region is CASSHGGSSYEQYF. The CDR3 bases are TGTGCCAGCAGCCATGGGGGGAGCTCCTACGAGCAGTACTTC.

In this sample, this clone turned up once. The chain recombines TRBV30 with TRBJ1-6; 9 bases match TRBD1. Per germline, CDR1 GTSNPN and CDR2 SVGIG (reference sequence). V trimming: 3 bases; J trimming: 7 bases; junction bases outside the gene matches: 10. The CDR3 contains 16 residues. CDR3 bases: TGTGCCTGGAGACCCATTACCGGGACAGGGAATTCACCCCTCCACTTT. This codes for CAWRPITGTGNSPLHF.

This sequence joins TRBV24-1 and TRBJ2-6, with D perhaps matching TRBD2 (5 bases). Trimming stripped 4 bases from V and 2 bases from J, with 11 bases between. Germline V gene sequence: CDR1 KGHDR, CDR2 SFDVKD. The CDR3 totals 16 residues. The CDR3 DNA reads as TGTGCCACCAGTGACAGTACTAGGGCTGGGGCCAACGTCCTGACTTTC. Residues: CATSDSTRAGANVLTF.

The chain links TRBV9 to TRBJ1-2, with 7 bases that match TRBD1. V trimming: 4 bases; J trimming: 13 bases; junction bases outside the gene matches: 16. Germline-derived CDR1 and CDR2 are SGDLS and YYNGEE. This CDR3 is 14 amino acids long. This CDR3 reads CASSPRGPRPASTF. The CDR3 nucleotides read TGTGCCAGCAGCCCAAGGGGGCCAAGGCCGGCTAGCACCTTC. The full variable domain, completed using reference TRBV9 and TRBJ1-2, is DSGVTQTPKHLITATGQRVTLRCSPRSGDLSVYWYQQSLDQGLQFLIQYYNGEERAKGNILERFSAQQFPDLHSELNLSSLELGDSALYFCASSPRGPRPASTFGSGTRLTVV.

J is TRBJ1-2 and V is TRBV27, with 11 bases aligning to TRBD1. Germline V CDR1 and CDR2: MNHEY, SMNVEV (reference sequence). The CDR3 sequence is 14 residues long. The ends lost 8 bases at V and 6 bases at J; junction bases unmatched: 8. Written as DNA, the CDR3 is TGTGCCAGCGGTAGGACAGGGGGCTTGAATGGCTACACCTTC. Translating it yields CASGRTGGLNGYTF.

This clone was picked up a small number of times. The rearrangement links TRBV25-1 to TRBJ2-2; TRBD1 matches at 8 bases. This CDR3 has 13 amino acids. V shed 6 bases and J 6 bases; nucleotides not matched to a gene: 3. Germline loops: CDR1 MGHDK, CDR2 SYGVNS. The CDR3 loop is CASSHRGAGELFF. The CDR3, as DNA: TGTGCCAGCAGCCACAGGGGGGCCGGGGAGCTGTTTTTT.

The CDR3 is CASSQVTLAANTGELFF. The CDR3 region has the DNA TGCGCCAGCAGCCAAGTTACGCTAGCGGCGAACACCGGGGAGCTGTTTTTT. J is TRBJ2-2 and V is TRBV4-3, with 7 positions matching TRBD2. Germline lookup yields CDR1 LGHNA and CDR2 YSLEER. With V trimmed by 1 base and J by 0 bases, 5 bases remained unmatched. The CDR3 consists of 17 residues.

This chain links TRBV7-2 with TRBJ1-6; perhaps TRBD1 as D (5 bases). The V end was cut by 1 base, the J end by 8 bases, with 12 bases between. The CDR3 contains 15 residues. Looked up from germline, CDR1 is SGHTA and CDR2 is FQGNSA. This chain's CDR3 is CASSLEPGKYSPLHF. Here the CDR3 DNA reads TGTGCCAGCAGCTTAGAGCCAGGGAAGTATTCACCCCTCCACTTT.

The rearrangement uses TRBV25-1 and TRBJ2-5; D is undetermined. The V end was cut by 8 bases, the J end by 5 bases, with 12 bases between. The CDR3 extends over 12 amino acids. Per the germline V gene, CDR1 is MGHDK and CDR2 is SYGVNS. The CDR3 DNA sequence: TGTGCCAGCCGAGCTCAAAAGGAGACCCAGTACTTC. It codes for CASRAQKETQYF.

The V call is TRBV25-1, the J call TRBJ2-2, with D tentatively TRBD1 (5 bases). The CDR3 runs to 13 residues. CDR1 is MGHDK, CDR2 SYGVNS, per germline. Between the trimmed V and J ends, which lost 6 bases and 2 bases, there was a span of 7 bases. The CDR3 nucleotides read TGTGCCAGCAGGGACAAAAACACCGGGGAGCTGTTTTTT. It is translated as CASRDKNTGELFF.

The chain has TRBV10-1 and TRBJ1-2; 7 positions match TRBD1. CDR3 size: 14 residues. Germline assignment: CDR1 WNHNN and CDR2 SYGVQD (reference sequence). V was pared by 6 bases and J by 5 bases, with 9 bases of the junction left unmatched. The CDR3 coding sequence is TGCGCCAGCAGCGAAACCGGGACAGCGTATGGCTACACCTTC. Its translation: CASSETGTAYGYTF.

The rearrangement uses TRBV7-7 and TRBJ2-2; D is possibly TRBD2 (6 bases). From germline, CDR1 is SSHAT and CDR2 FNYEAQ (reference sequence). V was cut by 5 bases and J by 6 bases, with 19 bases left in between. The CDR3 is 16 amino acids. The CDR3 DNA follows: TGTGCCAGCAGCCCACAGCCGGGGGTTCGGGCCGGGGAGCTGTTTTTT. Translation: CASSPQPGVRAGELFF.

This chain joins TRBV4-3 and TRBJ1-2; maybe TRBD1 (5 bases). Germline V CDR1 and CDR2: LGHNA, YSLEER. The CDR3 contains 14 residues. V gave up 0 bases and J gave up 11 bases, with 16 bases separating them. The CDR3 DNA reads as TGCGCCAGCAGCCAAGATATAGAAGGCCCAGGGTACACCTTC. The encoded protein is CASSQDIEGPGYTF.

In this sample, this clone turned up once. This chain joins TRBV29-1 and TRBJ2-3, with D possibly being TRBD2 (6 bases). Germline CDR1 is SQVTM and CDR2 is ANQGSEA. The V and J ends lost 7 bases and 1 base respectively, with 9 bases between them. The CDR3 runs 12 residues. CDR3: CSARGGTDTQYF. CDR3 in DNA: TGCAGCGCCCGCGGGGGCACAGATACGCAGTATTTT.

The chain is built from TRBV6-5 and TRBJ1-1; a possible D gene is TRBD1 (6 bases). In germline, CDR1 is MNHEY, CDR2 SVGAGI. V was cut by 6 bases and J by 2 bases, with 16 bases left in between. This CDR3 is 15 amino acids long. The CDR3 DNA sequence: TGTGCCAGCAGGAGGGCCGCAGGGACAAACACTGAAGCTTTCTTT. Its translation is CASRRAAGTNTEAFF.

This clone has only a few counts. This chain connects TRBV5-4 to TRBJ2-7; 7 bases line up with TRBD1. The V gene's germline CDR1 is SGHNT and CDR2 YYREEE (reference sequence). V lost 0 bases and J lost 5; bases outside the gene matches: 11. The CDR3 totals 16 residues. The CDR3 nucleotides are TGTGCCAGCAGCTTGGCATACAGGGGCCGATTCGACGAGCAGTACTTC. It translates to CASSLAYRGRFDEQYF.

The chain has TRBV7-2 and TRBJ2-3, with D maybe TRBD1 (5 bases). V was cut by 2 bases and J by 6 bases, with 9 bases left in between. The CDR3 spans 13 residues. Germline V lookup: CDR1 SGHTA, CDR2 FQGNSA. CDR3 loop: CASSLSAGDTQYF. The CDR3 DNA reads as TGTGCCAGCAGCTTATCAGCAGGGGATACGCAGTATTTT.

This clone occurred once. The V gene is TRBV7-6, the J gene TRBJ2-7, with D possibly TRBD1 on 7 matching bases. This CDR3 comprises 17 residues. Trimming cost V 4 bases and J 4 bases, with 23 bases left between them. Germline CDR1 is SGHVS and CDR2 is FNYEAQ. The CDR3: CASSYQPRQGGVYEQYF. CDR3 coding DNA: TGTGCCAGCAGCTACCAACCCCGTCAGGGGGGAGTGTACGAGCAGTACTTC.

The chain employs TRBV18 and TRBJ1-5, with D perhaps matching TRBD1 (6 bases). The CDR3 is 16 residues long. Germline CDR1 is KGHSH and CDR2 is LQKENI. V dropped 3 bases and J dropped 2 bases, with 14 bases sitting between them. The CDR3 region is CASSPDSIDGNQPQHF. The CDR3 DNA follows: TGTGCCAGCTCACCGGACAGTATAGACGGCAATCAGCCCCAGCATTTT.

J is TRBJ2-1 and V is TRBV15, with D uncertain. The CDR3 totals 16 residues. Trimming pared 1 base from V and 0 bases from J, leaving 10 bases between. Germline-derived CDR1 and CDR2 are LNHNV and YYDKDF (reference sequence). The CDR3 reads CATSRGGARSYNEQFF. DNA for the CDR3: TGTGCCACCAGCAGAGGAGGTGCTCGCTCCTACAATGAGCAGTTCTTC.

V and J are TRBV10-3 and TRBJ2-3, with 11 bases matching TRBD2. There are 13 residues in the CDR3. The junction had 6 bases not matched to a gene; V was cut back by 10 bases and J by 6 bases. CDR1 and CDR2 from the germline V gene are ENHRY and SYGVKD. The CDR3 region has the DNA TGTGCCACGGTACTAGCGGGGGAGGATACGCAGTATTTT. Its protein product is CATVLAGEDTQYF.

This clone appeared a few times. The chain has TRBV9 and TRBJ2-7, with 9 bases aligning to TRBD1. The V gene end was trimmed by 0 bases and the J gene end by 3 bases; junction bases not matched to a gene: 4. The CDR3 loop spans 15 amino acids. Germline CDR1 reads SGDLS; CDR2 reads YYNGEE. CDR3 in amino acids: CASSVATGGYYEQYF. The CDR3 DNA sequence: TGTGCCAGCAGCGTAGCTACAGGGGGCTACTACGAGCAGTACTTC.

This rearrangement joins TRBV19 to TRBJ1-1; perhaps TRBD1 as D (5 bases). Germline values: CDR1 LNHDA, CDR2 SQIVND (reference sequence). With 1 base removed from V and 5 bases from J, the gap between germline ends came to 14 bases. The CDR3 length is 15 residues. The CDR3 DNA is TGTGCCAGTAGTATAGCCGGGGGGATGGGGACTGAAGCTTTCTTT. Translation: CASSIAGGMGTEAFF.

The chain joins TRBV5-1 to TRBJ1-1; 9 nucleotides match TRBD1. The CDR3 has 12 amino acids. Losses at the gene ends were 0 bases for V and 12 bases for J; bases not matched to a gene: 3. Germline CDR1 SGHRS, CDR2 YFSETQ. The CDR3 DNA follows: TGCGCCAGCAGCTTGGAGGGGACAGGGCCTTTCTTT. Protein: CASSLEGTGPFF. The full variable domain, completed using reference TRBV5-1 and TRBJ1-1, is KAGVTQTPRYLIKTRGQQVTLSCSPISGHRSVSWYQQTPGQGLQFLFEYFSETQRNKGNFPGRFSGRQFSNSRSEMNVSTLELGDSALYLCASSLEGTGPFFGQGTRLTVV.

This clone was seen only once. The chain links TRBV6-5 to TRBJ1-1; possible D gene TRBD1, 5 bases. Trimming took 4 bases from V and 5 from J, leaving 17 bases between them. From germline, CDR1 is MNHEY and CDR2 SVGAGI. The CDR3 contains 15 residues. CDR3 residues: CASSWSGERGTEAFF. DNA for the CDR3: TGTGCCAGCAGTTGGTCCGGGGAACGGGGGACTGAAGCTTTCTTT.

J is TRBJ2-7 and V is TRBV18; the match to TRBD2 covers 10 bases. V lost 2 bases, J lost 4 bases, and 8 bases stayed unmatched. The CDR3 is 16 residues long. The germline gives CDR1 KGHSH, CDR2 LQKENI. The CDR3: CASSPIGKREGYEQYF. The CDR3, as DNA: TGTGCCAGCTCACCAATTGGAAAGCGGGAGGGATACGAGCAGTACTTC.

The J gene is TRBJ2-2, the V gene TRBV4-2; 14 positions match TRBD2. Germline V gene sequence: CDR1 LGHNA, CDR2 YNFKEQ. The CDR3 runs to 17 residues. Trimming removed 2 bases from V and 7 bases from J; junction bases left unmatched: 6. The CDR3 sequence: CASSQPRLAGGDGELFF. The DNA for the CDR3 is TGTGCCAGCAGCCAACCTAGACTAGCGGGGGGGGACGGGGAGCTGTTTTTT.

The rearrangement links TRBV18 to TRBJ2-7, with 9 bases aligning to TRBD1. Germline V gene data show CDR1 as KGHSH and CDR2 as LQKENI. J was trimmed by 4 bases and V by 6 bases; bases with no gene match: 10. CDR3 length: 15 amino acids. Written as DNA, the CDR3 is TGTGCCAGCTCGCCTGACAGGGGGAATTTTTACGAGCAGTACTTC. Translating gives CASSPDRGNFYEQYF. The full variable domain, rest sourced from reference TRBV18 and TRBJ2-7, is NAGVMQNPRHLVRRRGQEARLRCSPMKGHSHVYWYRQLPEEGLKFMVYLQKENIIDESGMPKERFSAEFPKEGPSILRIQQVVRGDSAAYFCASSPDRGNFYEQYFGPGTRLTVT.

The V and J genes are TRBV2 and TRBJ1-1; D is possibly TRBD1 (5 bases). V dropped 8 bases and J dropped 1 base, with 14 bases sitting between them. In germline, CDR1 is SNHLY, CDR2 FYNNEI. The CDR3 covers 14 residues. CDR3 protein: CASGVSGSNTEAFF. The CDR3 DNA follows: TGTGCCAGCGGAGTGTCAGGGTCGAACACTGAAGCTTTCTTT.

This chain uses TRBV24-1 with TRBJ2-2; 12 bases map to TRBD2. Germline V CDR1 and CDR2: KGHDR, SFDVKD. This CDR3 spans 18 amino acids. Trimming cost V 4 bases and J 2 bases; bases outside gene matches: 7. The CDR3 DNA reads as TGTGCCACCAGTGACCAGGCTAGCGGGGGGGGTAACACCGGGGAGCTGTTTTTT. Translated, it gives CATSDQASGGGNTGELFF.